These 8 T cell receptor beta chains were sequenced from one sample in a study of T cells expressing NK-cell markers. TCRdb derives one entry per CDR3 protein from the 5' RACE reads, leaving out DNA. The sample features fewer than 400,000 distinct CDR3 sequences, with roughly 5.2% in its top ten. Sequenced input: blood T cells: a sorted CD56 or NKG2C T cell subset, CD4+ or CD8+ T cells, or bulk PBMC T cells (not recorded which). Source of these receptors: a man between 18 and 69 years old in good health.

V and J are TRBV20-1 and TRBJ1-2. CDR1 is DFQATT, CDR2 SNEGSKA, per germline (reference sequence). The CDR3 covers 16 residues. The CDR3 spells CSARQSADHSNYGYTF.

V gene TRBV6-1 combines with J gene TRBJ2-4. CDR1 and CDR2 from the germline V gene are MNHNS and SASEGT. The CDR3 totals 11 residues. The CDR3 protein is CASSEGRFQYF.

The chain combines TRBV12-3 or TRBV12-4 with TRBJ1-5; TCRdb's D gene call, TRBD1, goes unchecked for lack of DNA. The CDR3 contains 17 residues. The CDR3 here is CASSFKGAGYSNQPQHF.

This sequence joins TRBV9 and TRBJ2-1. In germline, CDR1 is SGDLS, CDR2 YYNGEE. The CDR3 sequence is 14 residues long. CDR3 region: CASSALGFLGEQFF.

The chain uses TRBV19 and TRBJ2-1; the D gene TCRdb calls, TRBD1, cannot be checked with no DNA. CDR3 length equals 16 residues. Germline values: CDR1 LNHDA, CDR2 SQIVND (reference sequence). The CDR3 sequence is CASGGLGTRAYNEQFF.

This rearrangement joins TRBV6-5 to TRBJ2-6; TCRdb's assignment of TRBD1 cannot be checked, as there is no DNA. This CDR3 has 15 residues. The germline CDR1 and CDR2 sequences are MNHEY and SVGAGI. CDR3: CASSYAPVGANVLTF.

V is TRBV3-1 and J is TRBJ2-5. Germline values: CDR1 LGHDT, CDR2 YNNKEL (reference sequence). The CDR3 has 14 amino acids. The CDR3 sequence: CASSPTVNQETQYF.

The chain combines TRBV19 with TRBJ2-3; checking the TCRdb D call of TRBD2 is not possible without DNA. Germline CDR1 and CDR2: LNHDA and SQIVND (reference sequence). The CDR3 is made up of 15 amino acids. CDR3 loop: CASSIEGRSTDTQYF.